Below, 13 T cell receptor beta chains from the same sample are listed, as sequenced in a study of shared clonotypes between healthy human individuals. Using immunoSEQ multiplex PCR, the repertoire was profiled, and TCRdb retains in-frame clones only, with some absent. The repertoire has some 2 million clones, approximately 94% of them found once; the top ten carry about 1.1%. Naive CD8 isolation took CD45RO-negative cells positively selected for CCR7 and excluded terminally differentiated effector memory CD45RA+ cells. Material for sequencing was naive CD8+ T cells sorted from blood. The receptors were gathered from a man younger than 35 in good health.

The chain employs TRBV10-3 and TRBJ2-3, with D tentatively TRBD2 (5 bases). There are 13 residues in the CDR3. CDR1 and CDR2 (germline): ENHRY, SYGVKD. The CDR3, as DNA: TGTGCTCTCGGGGAGCGGACCACAGATACGCAGTATTTT. Translating gives CALGERTTDTQYF.

CDR3 sequence: CASSVGVGPNEQFF. In DNA, the CDR3 is TGTGCCAGCAGCGTAGGGGTAGGACCCAATGAGCAGTTCTTC. The rearrangement links TRBV9 to TRBJ2-1, with no clear D. Deletions cut 0 bases from V and 6 bases from J, with 10 bases between. CDR1 and CDR2 from the germline V gene are SGDLS and YYNGEE. This CDR3 contains 14 residues.

This rearrangement joins TRBV4-2 to TRBJ2-7, with no clear D. Germline CDR1 and CDR2: LGHNA and YNFKEQ. The length of the CDR3 is 18 residues. Deletions cut 0 bases from V and 4 bases from J, with 22 bases between. The CDR3 DNA reads TGTGCCAGCAGCCAAGAAGGAAGGGCCCTAAGTAACCCTTACGAGCAGTACTTC. Translation gives CASSQEGRALSNPYEQYF.

The chain employs TRBV9 and TRBJ2-3, with D perhaps matching TRBD1 or TRBD2 (6 bases each). V was cut by 2 bases and J by 4 bases, with 14 bases left in between. The CDR3 totals 15 residues. Per the germline V gene, CDR1 is SGDLS and CDR2 is YYNGEE. CDR3 sequence reads: CASSVGGGIPDTQYF. In DNA, the CDR3 is TGTGCCAGCAGCGTTGGGGGCGGGATCCCAGATACGCAGTATTTT.

A word on this clone: Within the sample, other DNA sequences also encode this same CDR3. The CDR3 DNA follows: TGTGCCAGCAGTGAAGGCAGATTAACCTACGAGCAGTACTTC. This sequence encodes CASSEGRLTYEQYF. The chain links TRBV2 to TRBJ2-7; the D is unclear. The CDR3 totals 14 residues. Per the germline V gene, CDR1 is SNHLY and CDR2 is FYNNEI. V lost 1 base to trimming and J lost 2 bases, with 9 bases between them.

The chain joins TRBV2 to TRBJ2-4; tentatively, D is TRBD2 (7 bases). CDR1 and CDR2 (germline): SNHLY, FYNNEI. Trimming left V 2 bases short and J 0 bases short, with 17 bases between. The CDR3 length is 18 residues. The CDR3 is CASSEPFGGPLAKNIQYF. Written as DNA, the CDR3 is TGTGCCAGCAGTGAACCGTTCGGGGGGCCCCTAGCCAAAAACATTCAGTACTTC. Drawing the rest from reference TRBV2 and TRBJ2-4, the complete variable domain is EPEVTQTPSHQVTQMGQEVILRCVPISNHLYFYWYRQILGQKVEFLVSFYNNEISEKSEIFDDQFSVERPDGSNFTLKIRSTKLEDSAMYFCASSEPFGGPLAKNIQYFGAGTRLSVL.

This clone came up many times. This chain uses TRBV7-9 with TRBJ2-4; no firm D call. The germline V gene encodes CDR1 SEHNR and CDR2 FQNEAQ (reference sequence). The CDR3 is made up of 15 amino acids. Trimming stripped 5 bases from V and 7 bases from J, with 18 bases between. The CDR3 is CASSQMGEMGNIQYF. CDR3 coding DNA: TGTGCCAGCAGCCAAATGGGTGAGATGGGGAACATTCAGTACTTC. Using reference TRBV7-9 and TRBJ2-4 for the parts outside the CDR3, the full variable domain is DTGVSQNPRHKITKRGQNVTFRCDPISEHNRLYWYRQTLGQGPEFLTYFQNEAQLEKSRLLSDRFSAERPKGSFSTLEIQRTEQGDSAMYLCASSQMGEMGNIQYFGAGTRLSVL.

The chain joins TRBV9 to TRBJ1-5; D call uncertain. V was pared by 0 bases and J by 7 bases, with 8 bases between. In germline, CDR1 is SGDLS, CDR2 YYNGEE. The CDR3 is 13 amino acids. As DNA, the CDR3 is TGTGCCAGCAGCGTAGGATGGGTCCAGCCCCAGCATTTT. This codes for CASSVGWVQPQHF. Together with reference TRBV9 and TRBJ1-5, the CDR3 gives the full variable domain: DSGVTQTPKHLITATGQRVTLRCSPRSGDLSVYWYQQSLDQGLQFLIQYYNGEERAKGNILERFSAQQFPDLHSELNLSSLELGDSALYFCASSVGWVQPQHFGDGTRLSIL.

The chain joins TRBV7-9 to TRBJ2-7; TRBD2 aligns across 8 bases. The germline CDR1 and CDR2 sequences are SEHNR and FQNEAQ (reference sequence). The ends lost 3 bases at V and 5 bases at J; junction bases unmatched: 9. The length of the CDR3 is 15 residues. The CDR3 reads CASSFVSGNFDEQYF. CDR3 DNA sequence: TGTGCCAGCAGCTTCGTTAGCGGGAACTTCGACGAGCAGTACTTC.

CDR3 residues: CASSLAQGTNEKLFF. CDR3 bases: TGTGCCAGCAGCTTAGCGCAGGGGACGAATGAAAAACTGTTTTTT. V is TRBV7-6 and J is TRBJ1-4, with D tentatively TRBD1 (6 bases). CDR1 is SGHVS, CDR2 FNYEAQ, per germline. Trimming pared 0 bases from V and 5 bases from J, leaving 10 bases between. The length of the CDR3 is 15 residues.

This clone was observed once. The chain joins TRBV27 to TRBJ1-4; D uncertain. Germline V CDR1 and CDR2: MNHEY, SMNVEV (reference sequence). V was cut by 5 bases and J by 6 bases, with 19 bases left in between. This CDR3 spans 16 amino acids. The CDR3 DNA sequence: TGTGCCAGCAGTCCGTCGGATGAGTCGGTTTATGAAAAACTGTTTTTT. This gives the protein CASSPSDESVYEKLFF.

The CDR3 nucleotides read TGTGCCAGCAGTTACTCGAACAGGCCAGGGGTCTATGGCTACACCTTC. Translation: CASSYSNRPGVYGYTF. The chain couples TRBV6-6 to TRBJ1-2; a possible D gene is TRBD1 (6 bases). V gave up 0 bases and J gave up 4 bases, with 15 bases separating them. This CDR3 is built from 16 residues. Germline CDR1 reads MNHNY; CDR2 reads SVGAGI (reference sequence).

This sequence joins TRBV5-1 and TRBJ2-7; D possibly corresponds to TRBD1 (5 bases). Germline CDR1 reads SGHRS; CDR2 reads YFSETQ. The CDR3 runs 14 residues. The ends were cut back, 0 bases at V and 3 bases at J, with 10 bases in the middle. The CDR3 loop reads CASSLATGIYEQYF. CDR3 bases: TGCGCCAGCAGCTTGGCCACAGGAATCTACGAGCAGTACTTC. Complete variable domain (other parts from reference TRBV5-1 and TRBJ2-7): KAGVTQTPRYLIKTRGQQVTLSCSPISGHRSVSWYQQTPGQGLQFLFEYFSETQRNKGNFPGRFSGRQFSNSRSEMNVSTLELGDSALYLCASSLATGIYEQYFGPGTRLTVT.